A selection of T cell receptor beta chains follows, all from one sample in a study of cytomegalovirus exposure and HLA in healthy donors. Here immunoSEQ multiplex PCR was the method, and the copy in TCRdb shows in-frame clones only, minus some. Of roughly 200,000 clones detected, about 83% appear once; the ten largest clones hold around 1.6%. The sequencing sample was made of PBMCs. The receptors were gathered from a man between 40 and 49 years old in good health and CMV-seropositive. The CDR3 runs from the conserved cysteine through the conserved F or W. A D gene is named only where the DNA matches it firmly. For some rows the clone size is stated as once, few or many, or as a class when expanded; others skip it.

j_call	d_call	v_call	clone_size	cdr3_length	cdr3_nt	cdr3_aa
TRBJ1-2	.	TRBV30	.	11	TGTGCCTGGAGCGCGTCCTATGGCTACACCTTC	CAWSASYGYTF
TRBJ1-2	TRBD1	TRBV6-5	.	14	TGTGCCAGCAGTTACATACAGGGGCGGTATGGCTACACCTTC	CASSYIQGRYGYTF
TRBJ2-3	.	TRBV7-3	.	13	TGTGCCAGCAGCAAGGGAGCCCCAGATACGCAGTATTTT	CASSKGAPDTQYF
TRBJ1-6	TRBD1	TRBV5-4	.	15	TGTGCCGTCGGGACAGCCGATTTGTATAATTCACCCCTCCACTTT	CAVGTADLYNSPLHF
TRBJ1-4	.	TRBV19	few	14	TGTGCCAGTAGTCTACCTCCTTGGAATGAAAAACTGTTTTTT	CASSLPPWNEKLFF
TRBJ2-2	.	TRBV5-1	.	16	TGCGCCAGCGAACCAGGGGGGACTGCGAACACCGGGGAGCTGTTTTTT	CASEPGGTANTGELFF
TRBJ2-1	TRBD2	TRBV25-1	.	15	TGTGCCACCGGGAAGGGGACTAGCGGGACCAATGAGCAGTTCTTC	CATGKGTSGTNEQFF
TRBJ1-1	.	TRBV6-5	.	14	TGTGCCACTTTTCCCCCCGGGCAGGGCACTGAAGCTTTCTTT	CATFPPGQGTEAFF
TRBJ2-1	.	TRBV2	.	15	TGTGCCAGCAGTATTTTTAGAGATGCCTACAATGAGCAGTTCTTC	CASSIFRDAYNEQFF
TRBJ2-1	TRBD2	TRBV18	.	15	TGTGCCAGCTCACCCTTAGCGGGAGTAGGCAATGAGCAGTTCTTC	CASSPLAGVGNEQFF
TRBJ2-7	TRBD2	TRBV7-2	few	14	TGTGCCAGCAGCTTAACCTCCGGGGGGGACGAGCAGTACTTC	CASSLTSGGDEQYF
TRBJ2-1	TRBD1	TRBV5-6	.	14	TGTGCCAGCACTAACGGACAGGGGTTAGCGGAGCAGTTCTTC	CASTNGQGLAEQFF
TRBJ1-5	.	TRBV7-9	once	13	TGTGCCAGCAGCTTAACTTTTGATCAGCCCCAGCATTTT	CASSLTFDQPQHF
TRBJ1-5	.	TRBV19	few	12	TGTGCCAGTAACGAGAGAAATCAGCCCCAGCATTTT	CASNERNQPQHF
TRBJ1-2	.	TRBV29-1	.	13	TGCAGCGTTCCGTGGTCCGCTCGGTATGGCTACACCTTC	CSVPWSARYGYTF
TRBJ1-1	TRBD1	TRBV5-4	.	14	TGTGCCAGCAGCGGGATCACAGGGGGAACTGAAGCTTTCTTT	CASSGITGGTEAFF
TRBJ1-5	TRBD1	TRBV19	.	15	TGTGCCAGTAGTAGGGGCCAGGGACAGGGGCTGCCCCAGCATTTT	CASSRGQGQGLPQHF
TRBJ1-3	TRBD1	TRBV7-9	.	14	TGTTCCAGCAGCTCCCCGGACAGGTCCAACACCATATATTTT	CSSSSPDRSNTIYF
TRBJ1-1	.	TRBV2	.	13	TGTGCCAGCAGTGGGCCCTCTAACACTGAAGCTTTCTTT	CASSGPSNTEAFF
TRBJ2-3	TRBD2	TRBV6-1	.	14	TGTGCCACCCACCGGACTAGAGCGCCAGATACGCAGTATTTT	CATHRTRAPDTQYF
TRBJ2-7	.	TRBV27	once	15	TGTGCCAGCAGTTTAGTCCGGGGTTCTACCTACGAGCAGTACTTC	CASSLVRGSTYEQYF
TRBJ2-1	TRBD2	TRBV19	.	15	TGTGCCAGTAGTATAGGGGGGGGCTCCTACAATGAGCAGTTCTTC	CASSIGGGSYNEQFF
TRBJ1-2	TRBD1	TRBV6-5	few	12	TGTGCCAGCAGCGGACAGGGGGCGGGCTACACCTTC	CASSGQGAGYTF
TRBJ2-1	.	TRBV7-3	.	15	TGTGCCAGCAGCTTAGCATTCGCGGTTTACAATGAGCAGTTCTTC	CASSLAFAVYNEQFF